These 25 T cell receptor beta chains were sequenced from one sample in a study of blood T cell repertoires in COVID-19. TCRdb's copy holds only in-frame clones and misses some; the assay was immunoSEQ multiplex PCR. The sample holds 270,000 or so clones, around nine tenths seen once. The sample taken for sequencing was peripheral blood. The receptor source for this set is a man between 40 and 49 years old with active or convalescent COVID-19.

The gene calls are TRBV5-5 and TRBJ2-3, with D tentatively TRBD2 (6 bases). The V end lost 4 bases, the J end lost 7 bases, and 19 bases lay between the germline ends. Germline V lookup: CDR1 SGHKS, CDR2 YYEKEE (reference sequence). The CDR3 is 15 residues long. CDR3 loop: CASSGDFSSEYTQYF. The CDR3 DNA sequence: TGTGCCAGCAGCGGGGACTTCTCAAGTGAATATACGCAGTATTTT.

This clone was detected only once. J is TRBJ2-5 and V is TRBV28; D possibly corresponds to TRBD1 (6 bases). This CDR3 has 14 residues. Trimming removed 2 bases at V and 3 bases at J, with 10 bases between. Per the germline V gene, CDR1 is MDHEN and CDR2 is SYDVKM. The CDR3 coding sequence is TGTGCCAGCAGTTTAACCGACAGGAAAGAGACCCAGTACTTC. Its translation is CASSLTDRKETQYF. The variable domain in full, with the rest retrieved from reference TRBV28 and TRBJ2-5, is DVKVTQSSRYLVKRTGEKVFLECVQDMDHENMFWYRQDPGLGLRLIYFSYDVKMKEKGDIPEGYSVSREKKERFSLILESASTNQTSMYLCASSLTDRKETQYFGPGTRLLVL.

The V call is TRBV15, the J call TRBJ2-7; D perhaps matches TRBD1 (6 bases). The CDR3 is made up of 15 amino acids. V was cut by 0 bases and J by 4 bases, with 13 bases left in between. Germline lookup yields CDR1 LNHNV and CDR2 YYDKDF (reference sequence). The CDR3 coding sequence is TGTGCCACCAGCAGAGAATATGGGCAGGGGTACGAGCAGTACTTC. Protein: CATSREYGQGYEQYF.

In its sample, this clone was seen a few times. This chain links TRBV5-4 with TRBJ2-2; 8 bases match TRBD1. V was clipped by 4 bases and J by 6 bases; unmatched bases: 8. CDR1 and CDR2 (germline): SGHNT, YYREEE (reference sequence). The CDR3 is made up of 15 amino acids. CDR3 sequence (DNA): TGTGCCAGCAGCCGGACGGACAGGGCGTCCGGGGAGCTGTTTTTT. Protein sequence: CASSRTDRASGELFF. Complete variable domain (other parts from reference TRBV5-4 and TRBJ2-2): ETGVTQSPTHLIKTRGQQVTLRCSSQSGHNTVSWYQQALGQGPQFIFQYYREEENGRGNFPPRFSGLQFPNYSSELNVNALELDDSALYLCASSRTDRASGELFFGEGSRLTVL.

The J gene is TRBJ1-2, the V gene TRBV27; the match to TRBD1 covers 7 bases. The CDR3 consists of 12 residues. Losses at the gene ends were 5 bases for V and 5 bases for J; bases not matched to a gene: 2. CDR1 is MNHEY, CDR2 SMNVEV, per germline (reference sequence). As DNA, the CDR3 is TGTGCCAGCAGTCAACAGGGGTATGGCTACACCTTC. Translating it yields CASSQQGYGYTF.

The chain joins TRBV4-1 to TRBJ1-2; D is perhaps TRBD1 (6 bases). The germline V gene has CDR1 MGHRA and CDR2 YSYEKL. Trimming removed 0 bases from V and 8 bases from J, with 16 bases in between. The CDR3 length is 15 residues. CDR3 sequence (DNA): TGCGCCAGCAGCCAAGAGAGACAGGCCCCTTACGGCTACACCTTC. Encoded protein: CASSQERQAPYGYTF.

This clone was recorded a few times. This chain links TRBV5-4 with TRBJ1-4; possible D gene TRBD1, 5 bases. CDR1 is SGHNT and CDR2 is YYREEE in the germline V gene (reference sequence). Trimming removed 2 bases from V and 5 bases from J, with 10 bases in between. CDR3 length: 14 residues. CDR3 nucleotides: TGTGCCAGCAGCTTCGACAGCTGGAATGAAAAACTGTTTTTT. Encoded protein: CASSFDSWNEKLFF.

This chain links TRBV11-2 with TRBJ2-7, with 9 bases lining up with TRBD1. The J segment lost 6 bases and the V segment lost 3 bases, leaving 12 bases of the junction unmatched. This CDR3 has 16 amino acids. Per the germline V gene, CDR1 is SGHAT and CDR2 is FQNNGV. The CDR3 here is CASSFAVQGALSEQYF. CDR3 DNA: TGTGCCAGCAGCTTCGCCGTACAGGGGGCTTTATCCGAGCAGTACTTC.

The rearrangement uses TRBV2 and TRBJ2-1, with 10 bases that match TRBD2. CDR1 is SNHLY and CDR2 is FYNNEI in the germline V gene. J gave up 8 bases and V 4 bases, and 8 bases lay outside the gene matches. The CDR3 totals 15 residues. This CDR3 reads CASSGLAGEMDEQFF. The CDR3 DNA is TGTGCCAGCAGTGGGCTAGCGGGAGAAATGGATGAGCAGTTCTTC.

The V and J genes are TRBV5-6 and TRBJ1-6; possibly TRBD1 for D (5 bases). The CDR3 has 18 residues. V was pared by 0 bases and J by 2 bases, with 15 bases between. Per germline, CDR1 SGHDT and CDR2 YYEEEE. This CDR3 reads CASSLGPGELAYNSPLHF. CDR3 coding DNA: TGTGCCAGCAGCTTGGGTCCGGGGGAGCTTGCCTATAATTCACCCCTCCACTTT.

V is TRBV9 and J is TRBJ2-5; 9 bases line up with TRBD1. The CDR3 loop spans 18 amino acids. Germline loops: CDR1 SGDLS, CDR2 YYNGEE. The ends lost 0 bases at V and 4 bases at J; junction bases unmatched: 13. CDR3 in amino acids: CASSVGPWTGEFGETQYF. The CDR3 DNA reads TGTGCCAGCAGCGTAGGACCATGGACAGGGGAATTCGGAGAGACCCAGTACTTC.

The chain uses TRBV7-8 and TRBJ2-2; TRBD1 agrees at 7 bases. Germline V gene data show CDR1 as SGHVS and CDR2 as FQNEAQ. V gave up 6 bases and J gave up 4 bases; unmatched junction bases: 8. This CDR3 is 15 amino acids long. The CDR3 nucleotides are TGTGCCAGCAGATCAACAGGGGTTATCACCGGGGAGCTGTTTTTT. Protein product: CASRSTGVITGELFF.

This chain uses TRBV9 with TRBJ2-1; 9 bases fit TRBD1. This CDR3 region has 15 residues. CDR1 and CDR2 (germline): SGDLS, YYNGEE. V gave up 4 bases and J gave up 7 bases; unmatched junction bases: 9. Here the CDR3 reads CASSTDRGVYNEQFF. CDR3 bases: TGTGCCAGCAGCACCGACAGGGGGGTCTATAATGAGCAGTTCTTC. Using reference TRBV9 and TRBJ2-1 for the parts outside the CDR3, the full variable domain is DSGVTQTPKHLITATGQRVTLRCSPRSGDLSVYWYQQSLDQGLQFLIQYYNGEERAKGNILERFSAQQFPDLHSELNLSSLELGDSALYFCASSTDRGVYNEQFFGPGTRLTVL.

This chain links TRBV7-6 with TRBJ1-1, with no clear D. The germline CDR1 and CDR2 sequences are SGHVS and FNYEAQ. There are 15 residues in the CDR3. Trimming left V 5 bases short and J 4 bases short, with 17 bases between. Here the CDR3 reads CASSLEGGSSTEAFF. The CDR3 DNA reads TGTGCCAGCAGCCTAGAAGGCGGGTCAAGCACTGAAGCTTTCTTT.

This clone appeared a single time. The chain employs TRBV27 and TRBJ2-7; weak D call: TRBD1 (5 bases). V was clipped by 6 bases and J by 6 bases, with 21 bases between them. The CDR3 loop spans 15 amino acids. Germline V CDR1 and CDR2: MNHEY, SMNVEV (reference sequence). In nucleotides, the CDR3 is TGTGCCAGCAGCGAGAGAAGGGGCCTCTCGGGCGAGCAGTACTTC. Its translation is CASSERRGLSGEQYF.

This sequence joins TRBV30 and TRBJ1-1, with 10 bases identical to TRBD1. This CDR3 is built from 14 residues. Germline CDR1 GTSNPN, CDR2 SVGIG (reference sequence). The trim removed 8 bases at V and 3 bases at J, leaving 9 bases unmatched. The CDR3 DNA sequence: TGTGCCGCAGACAGGGGGCAGCAATACACTGAAGCTTTCTTT. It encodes CAADRGQQYTEAFF.

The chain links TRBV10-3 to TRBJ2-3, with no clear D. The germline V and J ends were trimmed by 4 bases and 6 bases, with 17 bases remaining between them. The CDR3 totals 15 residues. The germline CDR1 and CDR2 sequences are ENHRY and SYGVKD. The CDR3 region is CAISGVAGVPDTQYF. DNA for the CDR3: TGTGCCATCAGTGGAGTAGCCGGCGTACCGGATACGCAGTATTTT.

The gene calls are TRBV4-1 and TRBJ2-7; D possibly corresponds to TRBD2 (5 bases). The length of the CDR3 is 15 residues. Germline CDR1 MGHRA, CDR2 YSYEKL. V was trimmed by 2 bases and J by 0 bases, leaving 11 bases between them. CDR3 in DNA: TGCGCCAGCAGCCAATGGGATGGGAGCTCCTACGAGCAGTACTTC. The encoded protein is CASSQWDGSSYEQYF.

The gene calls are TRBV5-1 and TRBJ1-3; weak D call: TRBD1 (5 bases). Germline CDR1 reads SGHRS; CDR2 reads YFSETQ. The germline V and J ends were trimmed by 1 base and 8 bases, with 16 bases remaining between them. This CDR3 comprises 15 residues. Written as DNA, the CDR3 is TGCGCCAGCAGCTTGAGGCAGGGAACAGGAGACACCATATATTTT. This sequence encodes CASSLRQGTGDTIYF.

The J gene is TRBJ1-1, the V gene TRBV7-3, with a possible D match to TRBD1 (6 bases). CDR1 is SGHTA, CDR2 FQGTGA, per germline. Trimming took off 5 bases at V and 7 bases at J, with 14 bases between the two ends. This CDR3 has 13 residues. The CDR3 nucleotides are TGTGCCAGCAGCCCCGGGGGGGGCAATGAAGCTTTCTTT. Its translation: CASSPGGGNEAFF.

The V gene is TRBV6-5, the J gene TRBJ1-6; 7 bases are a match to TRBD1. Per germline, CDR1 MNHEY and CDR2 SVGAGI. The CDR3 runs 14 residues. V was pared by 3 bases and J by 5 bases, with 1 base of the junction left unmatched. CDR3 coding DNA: TGTGCCAGCAGTTATGACAGGGATAATTCACCCCTCCACTTT. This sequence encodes CASSYDRDNSPLHF.

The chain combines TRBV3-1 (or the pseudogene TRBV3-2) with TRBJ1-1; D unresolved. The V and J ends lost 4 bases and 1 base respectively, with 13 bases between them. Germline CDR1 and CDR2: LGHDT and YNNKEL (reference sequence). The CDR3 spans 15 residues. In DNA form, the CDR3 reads TGTGCCAGCAGCCCCCTGCAACTTACGAACACTGAAGCTTTCTTT. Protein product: CASSPLQLTNTEAFF.

The CDR3 nucleotides are TGTGCCAGCAAAGTTCGGTATCAGCCCCAGCATTTT. Translated, it gives CASKVRYQPQHF. The chain has TRBV28 and TRBJ1-5; the D is unclear. The CDR3 consists of 12 residues. The germline CDR1 and CDR2 sequences are MDHEN and SYDVKM. V dropped 7 bases and J dropped 5 bases, with 9 bases sitting between them.

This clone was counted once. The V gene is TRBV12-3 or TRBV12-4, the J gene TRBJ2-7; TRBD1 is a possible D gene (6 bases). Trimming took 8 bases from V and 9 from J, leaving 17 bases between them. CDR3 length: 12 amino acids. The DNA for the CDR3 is TGTGCCAGCCGACAGGAGACGTATCGGCAGTACTTC. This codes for CASRQETYRQYF.

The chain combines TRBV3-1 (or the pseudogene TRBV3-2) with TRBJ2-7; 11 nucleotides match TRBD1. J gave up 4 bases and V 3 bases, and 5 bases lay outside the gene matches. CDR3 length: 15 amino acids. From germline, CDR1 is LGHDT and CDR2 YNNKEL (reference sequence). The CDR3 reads CASSHYGQGAYEQYF. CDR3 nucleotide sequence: TGTGCCAGCAGCCATTATGGACAGGGGGCTTACGAGCAGTACTTC.